This T cell receptor (beta chain) was recorded in a study of OX40 agonist ivuxolimab in advanced cancers. Study at large: Partial response was recorded in three patients: one hepatocellular carcinoma and two cutaneous melanoma cases.

The CDR3 contains 13 residues. Per germline, CDR1 MNHNS and CDR2 SASEGT. J lost 5 bases, V lost 2 bases, and 2 bases had no gene match. Patients were ruled out by autoimmune disease history or systemic immunosuppression. A note on this clone: This CDR3 is also generated by other DNA sequences in the sample.

Assay used: immunoSEQ multiplex PCR; TCRdb lists only in-frame clones, some missing. This sample carries 45,000 to 50,000 clones, 75% to 85% of them seen once, and the ten largest clones take around 1.9%. This specimen was CD4+ or CD8+ T cells sorted from blood, taken in a trial of the OX40 agonist ivuxolimab. The clonotype was recovered from an adult with an advanced solid tumor such as melanoma, head and neck, liver or kidney cancer. The chain recombines TRBV6-1 with TRBJ1-1; 7 nucleotides align to TRBD1. This CDR3 reads CASSEQGGTEAFF. CDR3 DNA: TGTGCCAGCAGTGAACAGGGGGGTACTGAAGCTTTCTTT.